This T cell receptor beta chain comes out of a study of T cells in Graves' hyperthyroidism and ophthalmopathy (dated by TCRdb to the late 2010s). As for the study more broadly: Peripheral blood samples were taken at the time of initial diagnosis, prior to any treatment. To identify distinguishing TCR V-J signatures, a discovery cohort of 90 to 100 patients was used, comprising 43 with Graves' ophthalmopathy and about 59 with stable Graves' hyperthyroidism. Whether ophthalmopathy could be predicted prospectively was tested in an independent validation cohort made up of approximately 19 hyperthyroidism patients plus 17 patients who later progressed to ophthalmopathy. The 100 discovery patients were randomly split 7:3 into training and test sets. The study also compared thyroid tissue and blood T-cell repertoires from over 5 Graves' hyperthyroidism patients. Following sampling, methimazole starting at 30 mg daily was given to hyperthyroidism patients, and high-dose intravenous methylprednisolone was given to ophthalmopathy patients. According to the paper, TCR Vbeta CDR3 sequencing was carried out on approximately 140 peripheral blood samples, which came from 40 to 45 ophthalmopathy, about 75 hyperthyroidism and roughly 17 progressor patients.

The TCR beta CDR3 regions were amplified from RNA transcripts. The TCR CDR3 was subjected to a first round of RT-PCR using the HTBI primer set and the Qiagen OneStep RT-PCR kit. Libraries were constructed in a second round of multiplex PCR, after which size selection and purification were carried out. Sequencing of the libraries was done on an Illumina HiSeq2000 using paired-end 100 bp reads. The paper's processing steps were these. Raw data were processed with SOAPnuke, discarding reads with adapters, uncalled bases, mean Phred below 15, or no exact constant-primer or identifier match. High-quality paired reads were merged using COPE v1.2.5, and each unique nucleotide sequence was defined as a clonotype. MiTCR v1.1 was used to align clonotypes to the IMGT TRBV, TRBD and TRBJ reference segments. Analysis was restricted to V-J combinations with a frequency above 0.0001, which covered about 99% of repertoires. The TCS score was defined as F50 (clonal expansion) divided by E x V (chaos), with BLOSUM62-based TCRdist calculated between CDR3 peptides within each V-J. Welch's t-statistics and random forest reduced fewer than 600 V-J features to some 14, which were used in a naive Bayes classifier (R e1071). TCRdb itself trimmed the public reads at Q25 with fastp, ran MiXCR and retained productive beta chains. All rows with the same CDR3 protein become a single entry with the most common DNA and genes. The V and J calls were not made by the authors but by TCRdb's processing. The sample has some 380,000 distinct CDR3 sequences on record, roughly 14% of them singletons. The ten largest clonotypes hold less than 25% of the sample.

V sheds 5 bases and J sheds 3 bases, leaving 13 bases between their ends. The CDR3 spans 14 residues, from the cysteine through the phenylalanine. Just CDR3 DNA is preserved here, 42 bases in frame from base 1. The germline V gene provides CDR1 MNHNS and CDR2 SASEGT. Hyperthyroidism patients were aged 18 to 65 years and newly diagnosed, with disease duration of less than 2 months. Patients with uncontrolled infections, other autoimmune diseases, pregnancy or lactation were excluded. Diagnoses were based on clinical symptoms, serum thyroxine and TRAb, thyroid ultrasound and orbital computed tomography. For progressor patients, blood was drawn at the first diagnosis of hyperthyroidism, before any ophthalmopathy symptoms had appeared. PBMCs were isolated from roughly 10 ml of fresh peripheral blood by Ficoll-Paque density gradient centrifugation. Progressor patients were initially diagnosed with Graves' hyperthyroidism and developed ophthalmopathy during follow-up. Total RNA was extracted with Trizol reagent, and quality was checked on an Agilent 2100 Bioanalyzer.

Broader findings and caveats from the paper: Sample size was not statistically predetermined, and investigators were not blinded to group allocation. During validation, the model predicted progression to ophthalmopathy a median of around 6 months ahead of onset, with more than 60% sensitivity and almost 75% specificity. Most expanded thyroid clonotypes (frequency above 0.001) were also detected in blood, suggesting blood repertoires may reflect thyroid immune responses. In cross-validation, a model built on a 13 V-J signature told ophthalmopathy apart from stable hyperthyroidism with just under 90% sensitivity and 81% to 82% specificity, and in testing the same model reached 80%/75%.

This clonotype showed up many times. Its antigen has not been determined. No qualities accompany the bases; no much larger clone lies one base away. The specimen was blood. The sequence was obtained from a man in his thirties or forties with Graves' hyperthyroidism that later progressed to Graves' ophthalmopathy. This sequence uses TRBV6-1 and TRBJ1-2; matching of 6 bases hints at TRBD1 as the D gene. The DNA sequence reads TGTGCCAGCAGTTCCCAGGGGATTGACTATGGCTACACCTTC. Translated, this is CASSSQGIDYGYTF.